Listed below are T cell receptor beta chains from one sample, sequenced in a study of identical twins. Each CDR3 protein gets one entry after TCRdb re-called the 5' RACE reads with MiXCR. This repertoire shows 450,000 to 650,000 distinct CDR3 sequences, 9.6% found once; its top ten account for around 3%. Separately, the same data were catalogued under a study of yellow fever vaccine responses in identical twins.

Sequencing used PBMCs. These receptors originate from a woman aged 18-29 years in good health. CDR3s include the opening cysteine and the closing phenylalanine or tryptophan. D genes are given only for firm matches. Some rows have no size entry. The others give once, few or many, or a class for an expanded clone.

TRBV18	TRBD1	few	TRBJ1-1	CASSPPGQQIEAFF	TGTGCCAGCTCACCACCGGGACAGCAAATTGAAGCTTTCTTT
TRBV30	.	few	TRBJ2-7	CAWSDRVAYEQYF	TGTGCCTGGAGTGACAGGGTGGCCTACGAGCAGTACTTC
TRBV12-3/TRBV12-4	.	many	TRBJ2-1	CASRFKTEQFF	TGTGCCAGCAGATTTAAAACGGAGCAGTTCTTC
TRBV4-2	TRBD2	few	TRBJ2-1	CASSQDMSGGAEEQFF	TGTGCCAGCAGCCAAGATATGAGCGGGGGGGCCGAAGAGCAGTTCTTC
TRBV27	.	many	TRBJ2-1	CASSLLGTFSSYNEQFF	TGTGCCAGCAGTTTATTAGGGACGTTTAGCTCCTACAATGAGCAGTTCTTC
TRBV7-9	.	many	TRBJ2-7	CASSLVVRGTYEQYF	TGTGCCAGCAGCTTAGTGGTCCGCGGAACGTACGAGCAGTACTTC
TRBV7-2	TRBD1	many	TRBJ2-1	CASSGQGAEYNEQFF	TGTGCCAGCAGCGGACAGGGGGCTGAGTACAATGAGCAGTTCTTC
TRBV2	TRBD2	many	TRBJ2-7	CASSETSGNYEQYF	TGTGCCAGCAGTGAAACTAGCGGAAACTACGAGCAGTACTTC
TRBV12-3/TRBV12-4	.	many	TRBJ2-1	CASSPIHQGMSEQFF	TGTGCCAGCAGCCCGATCCATCAGGGTATGAGTGAGCAGTTCTTC
TRBV7-2	TRBD2	few	TRBJ2-7	CASSRLAGLYEQYF	TGTGCCAGCAGTAGACTAGCGGGGCTTTACGAGCAGTACTTC
TRBV4-1	TRBD2	many	TRBJ2-2	CASSQTSGGTNTGELFF	TGCGCCAGCAGTCAGACTAGCGGGGGGACCAACACCGGGGAGCTGTTTTTT
TRBV29-1	TRBD2	many	TRBJ2-1	CSVELFAGGPYNEQFF	TGCAGCGTTGAATTGTTCGCGGGGGGCCCCTACAATGAGCAGTTCTTC
TRBV6-2/TRBV6-3	.	many	TRBJ2-5	CASNGLQETQYF	TGTGCCAGCAATGGTCTACAAGAGACCCAGTACTTC
TRBV5-6	TRBD1	many	TRBJ1-6	CASSQRTGRSSSPLHF	TGTGCCAGCAGCCAAAGGACAGGGCGGTCTTCTTCACCCCTCCACTTT
TRBV6-1	TRBD1	many	TRBJ2-2	CASSRRQGARTGELFF	TGTGCCAGCAGCCGGAGACAGGGGGCGCGCACCGGGGAGCTGTTTTTT
TRBV14	.	once	TRBJ2-1	CASSQRQTLFF	TGTGCCAGCAGCCAACGGCAGACCTTGTTCTTC
TRBV4-3	.	many	TRBJ2-3	CASSQEGVATDTQYF	TGCGCCAGCAGCCAAGAAGGGGTCGCAACAGATACGCAGTATTTT
TRBV12-3/TRBV12-4	TRBD2	few	TRBJ2-2	CASRSRASGDTGELFF	TGTGCCAGCAGATCCCGAGCTAGCGGGGACACCGGGGAGCTGTTTTTT
TRBV5-4	.	.	TRBJ2-4	CASSLGGGIMDLQYF	TGTGCCAGCAGCTTGGGCGGCGGGATTATGGATCTTCAGTACTTC
TRBV19	TRBD1	.	TRBJ2-1	CASSARQGRYEQFF	TGTGCCAGTAGTGCCCGACAGGGGCGGTATGAGCAGTTCTTC
TRBV7-9	TRBD1	many	TRBJ2-7	CASSLGQGMTYEQYF	TGTGCCAGCAGCTTAGGACAGGGCATGACCTACGAGCAGTACTTC
TRBV11-2	.	.	TRBJ1-1	CASRLISGALNTEAFF	TGTGCCAGCAGATTAATATCAGGGGCCCTGAACACTGAAGCTTTCTTT
TRBV2	TRBD2	few	TRBJ2-2	CASSEIPLSGNANTGELFF	TGTGCCAGCAGTGAAATCCCCCTTAGCGGGAACGCGAACACCGGGGAGCTGTTTTTT
TRBV30	.	few	TRBJ1-1	CAWSKGGTEAFF	TGTGCCTGGAGTAAGGGGGGCACTGAAGCTTTCTTT
TRBV5-1	.	.	TRBJ2-4	CASSEGPGENIQYF	TGCGCCAGCAGCGAGGGACCGGGAGAGAACATTCAGTACTTC
TRBV5-1	TRBD2	many	TRBJ2-1	CASSLAASGRIDEQFF	TGCGCCAGCAGCTTGGCCGCTAGCGGGAGAATCGATGAGCAGTTCTTC
TRBV28	.	few	TRBJ1-5	CASSLGWQPQHF	TGTGCCAGCAGTTTAGGGTGGCAGCCCCAGCATTTT
TRBV24-1	.	many	TRBJ2-5	CATSDLGGGLETQYF	TGTGCCACCAGTGATTTGGGGGGGGGGCTAGAGACCCAGTACTTC
TRBV14	TRBD2	many	TRBJ2-1	CASSQVLAGGEQFF	TGTGCCAGCAGCCAAGTACTAGCGGGAGGTGAGCAGTTCTTC
TRBV11-2	.	.	TRBJ2-1	CASRPITGSNNEQFF	TGTGCCAGCAGGCCTATAACAGGGTCCAACAATGAGCAGTTCTTC